This record looks at one T cell receptor beta chain sequence and its context. Antigen: not known. This record comes from a study of cytomegalovirus exposure and HLA in healthy donors. Regarding the study as a whole: HLA alleles were associated with 18,000 or so TCR beta sequences in a later analysis at 0.05 false discovery rate. Later analysis showed TCR association rates varying by HLA locus, highest for DRB1 and lowest for HLA-C. Further analysis, carried out later, found HLA-associated TCR beta chains more clonally expanded than equally common other chains.

Both 60 Vbeta primers and 13 Jbeta primers went into the PCR. The repertoire was sequenced with immunoSEQ multiplex PCR; TCRdb's copy has only in-frame clones and lacks some. This sample has more than 100,000 clones, with 80% found just once. All the people who gave samples were healthy bone marrow donors. This receptor was taken from a man in his forties or fifties in good health and CMV-seronegative. The specimen sequenced was PBMCs.

The CDR3 reads CASSSGGLTGGRAGETQYF. The DNA of the CDR3 is TGTGCCAGCAGCTCTGGGGGGTTGACAGGGGGCCGGGCCGGGGAGACCCAGTACTTC. The chain couples TRBV5-4 to TRBJ2-5, with 10 bases fitting TRBD1. The CDR3 covers 19 residues. Per germline, CDR1 SGHNT and CDR2 YYREEE (reference sequence). After removal of 3 bases from V and 5 bases from J, the junction contained 19 bases not matched to a gene.